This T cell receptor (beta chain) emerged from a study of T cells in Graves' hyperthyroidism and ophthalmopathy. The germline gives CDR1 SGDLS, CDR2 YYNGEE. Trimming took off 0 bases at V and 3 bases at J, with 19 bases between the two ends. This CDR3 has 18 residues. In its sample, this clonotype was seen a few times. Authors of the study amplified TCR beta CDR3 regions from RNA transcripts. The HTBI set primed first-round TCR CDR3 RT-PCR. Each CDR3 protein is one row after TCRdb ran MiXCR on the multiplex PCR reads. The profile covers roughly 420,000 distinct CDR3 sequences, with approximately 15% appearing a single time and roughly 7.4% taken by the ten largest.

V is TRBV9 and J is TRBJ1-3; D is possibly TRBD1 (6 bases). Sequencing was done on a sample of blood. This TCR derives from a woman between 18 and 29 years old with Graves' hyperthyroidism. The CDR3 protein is CASSVAGEQGQDGNTIYF. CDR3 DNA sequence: TGTGCCAGCAGCGTAGCAGGAGAACAGGGACAAGATGGAAACACCATATATTTT.